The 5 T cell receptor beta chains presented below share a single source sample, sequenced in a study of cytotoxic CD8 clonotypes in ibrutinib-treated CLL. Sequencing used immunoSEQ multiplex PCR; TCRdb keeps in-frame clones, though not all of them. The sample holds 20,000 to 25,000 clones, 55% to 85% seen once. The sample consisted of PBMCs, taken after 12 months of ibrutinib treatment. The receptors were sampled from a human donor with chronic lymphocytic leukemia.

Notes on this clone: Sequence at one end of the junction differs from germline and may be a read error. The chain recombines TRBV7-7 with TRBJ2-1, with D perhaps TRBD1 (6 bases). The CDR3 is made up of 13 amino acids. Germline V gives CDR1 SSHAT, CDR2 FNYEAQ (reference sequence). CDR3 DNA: TGTGCTAGCAGCTTAAAGGAAGGGGGTGAGCAGTTCTTC. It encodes CASSLKEGGEQFF.

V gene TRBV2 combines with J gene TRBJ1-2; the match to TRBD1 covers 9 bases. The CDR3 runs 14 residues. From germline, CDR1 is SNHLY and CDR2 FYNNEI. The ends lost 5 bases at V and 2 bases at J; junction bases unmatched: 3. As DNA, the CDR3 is TGTGCCAGCAGTACAGGGGGCTCGAACTATGGCTACACCTTC. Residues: CASSTGGSNYGYTF.

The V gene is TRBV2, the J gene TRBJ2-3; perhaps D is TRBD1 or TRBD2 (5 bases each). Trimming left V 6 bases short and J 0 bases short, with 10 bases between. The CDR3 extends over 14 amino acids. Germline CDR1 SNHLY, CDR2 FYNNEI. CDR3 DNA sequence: TGTGCCAGCAGGAGGGACCCAAGCACAGATACGCAGTATTTT. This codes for CASRRDPSTDTQYF.

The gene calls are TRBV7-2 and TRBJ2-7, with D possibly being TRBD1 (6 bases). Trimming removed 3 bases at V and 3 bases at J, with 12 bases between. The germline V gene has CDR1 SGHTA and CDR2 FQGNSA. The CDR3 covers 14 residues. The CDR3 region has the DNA TGTGCCAGCAGCTTCCCAGGGGTTTTCTACGAGCAGTACTTC. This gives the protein CASSFPGVFYEQYF.

The CDR3 protein is CASSPLRPGETQYF. In DNA form, the CDR3 reads TGTGCCAGTAGTCCACTACGGCCGGGAGAGACCCAGTACTTC. The genes are TRBV19 and TRBJ2-5; D unclear. The CDR3 covers 14 residues. In germline, CDR1 is LNHDA, CDR2 SQIVND (reference sequence). Trimming cost V 5 bases and J 4 bases, with 14 bases left between them.